This is a list of T cell receptor beta chains from one sample in a study of regulatory T cells in long-lasting Graves disease. Via MiXCR, TCRdb re-called the multiplex PCR reads, giving one row per CDR3 protein. The profile shows around 460,000 distinct CDR3 sequences, roughly 23% of them singletons. Sample: peripheral blood mononuclear cells (PBMCs), taken when the disease was refractory, from a patient treated with antithyroid drugs. These receptors originate from a female donor with Graves disease. CDR3s include the opening cysteine and the closing phenylalanine or tryptophan. Each record gives: CDR3 protein, CDR3 DNA, J gene, clone size, V gene, D gene. A D gene is named only where the DNA matches it firmly. A row's size may be missing; if present it is once, few, many or a size class.

CASRQERGTEAFF TGCGCCAGCCGACAGGAAAGAGGCACTGAAGCTTTCTTT TRBJ1-1 NA TRBV5-1 NA
CASSLWGGLEAFF TGTGCCAGCAGCCTCTGGGGCGGTCTAGAAGCTTTCTTT TRBJ1-1 many TRBV11-2 NA
CASTFGDYYYEQYF TGTGCCAGCACCTTTGGAGACTATTACTACGAGCAGTACTTC TRBJ2-7 NA TRBV6-1 NA
CASSLFGGAEDEQYF TGTGCCAGCAGTTTATTTGGGGGCGCAGAGGACGAGCAGTACTTC TRBJ2-7 many TRBV28 NA
CSLPAPYDEKLFF TGCAGTTTACCGGCACCTTACGATGAAAAACTGTTTTTT TRBJ1-4 NA TRBV20-1 NA
CASSQVGGAYEQYF TGTGCCAGCAGCCAAGTTGGGGGTGCCTACGAGCAGTACTTC TRBJ2-7 few TRBV14 NA
CASSLNRDHEQYF TGTGCCAGCAGCTTGAACAGGGACCACGAGCAGTACTTC TRBJ2-7 NA TRBV13 NA
CASSPDRERTQPQHF TGTGCCAGTAGCCCGGACAGGGAGAGGACTCAGCCCCAGCATTTT TRBJ1-5 few TRBV19 TRBD1
CASQGTGKGGGGQPQHF TGTGCCAGTCAAGGGACAGGGAAAGGAGGCGGGGGTCAGCCCCAGCATTTT TRBJ1-5 many TRBV19 TRBD1
CASSLPAFGGRYEQYF TGTGCCAGCAGTTTGCCGGCTTTCGGGGGACGCTACGAGCAGTACTTC TRBJ2-7 many TRBV28 NA
CASRPGQYHQPQHF TGTGCCAGCAGACCGGGACAGTATCATCAGCCCCAGCATTTT TRBJ1-5 many TRBV6-1 TRBD1
CASSPSGKETQYF TGCGCCAGCAGCCCTAGCGGGAAAGAGACCCAGTACTTC TRBJ2-5 NA TRBV4-1 TRBD2